These 8 T cell receptor beta chains were sequenced from one sample in a study of regulatory T cells in long-lasting Graves disease. CDR3-region Arm-PCR and iRepertoire HTBI primers produced the TCR beta libraries. In TCRdb, the multiplex PCR reads were re-called with MiXCR into one record per CDR3 protein. The sample has roughly 400,000 distinct CDR3 sequences, roughly 20% seen once. Time point defined: persistent/refractory GD, antithyroid drugs over 5 years with positive TRAb. RNA isolated from PBMCs was used to make the TCR library. The source was peripheral blood mononuclear cells (PBMCs), collected when the disease was refractory, from a patient treated with antithyroid drugs. These receptors all stem from a female donor with Graves disease.

V is TRBV20-1 and J is TRBJ2-5, with 9 positions matching TRBD2. This CDR3 is built from 16 residues. The germline CDR1 and CDR2 sequences are DFQATT and SNEGSKA (reference sequence). J lost 4 bases, V lost 6 bases, and 15 bases had no gene match. The CDR3 DNA follows: TGCAGTGCCGGATATTCCGGGACTAGCTTGCGAGAGACCCAGTACTTC. It translates to CSAGYSGTSLRETQYF.

This clonotype occurred a few times. This chain links TRBV5-5 with TRBJ2-1; 12 nucleotides match TRBD2. The V gene end was trimmed by 2 bases and the J gene end by 4 bases; junction bases not matched to a gene: 13. The germline V gene has CDR1 SGHKS and CDR2 YYEKEE (reference sequence). This CDR3 has 19 amino acids. The CDR3 spells CASSLRPTSGSNRYNEQFF. Here the CDR3 DNA reads TGTGCCAGCAGCTTAAGGCCGACTAGCGGGAGTAACCGATACAATGAGCAGTTCTTC. Full variable domain (rest looked up from reference TRBV5-5 and TRBJ2-1): DAGVTQSPTHLIKTRGQQVTLRCSPISGHKSVSWYQQVLGQGPQFIFQYYEKEERGRGNFPDRFSARQFPNYSSELNVNALLLGDSALYLCASSLRPTSGSNRYNEQFFGPGTRLTVL.

This clonotype was seen ten or more times. The rearrangement uses TRBV12-3 or TRBV12-4 and TRBJ1-2; D uncertain. This CDR3 spans 14 amino acids. Trimming stripped 6 bases from V and 3 bases from J, with 14 bases between. CDR3 protein: CASSRPAGDYGYTF. For the CDR3, the DNA is TGTGCCAGCAGCCGACCGGCGGGCGACTATGGCTACACCTTC.

The rearrangement uses TRBV12-3 or TRBV12-4 and TRBJ2-2; 10 bases align to TRBD2. V was pared by 6 bases and J by 0 bases, with 4 bases of the junction left unmatched. The CDR3 consists of 16 residues. CDR3 sequence: CASSFGTSANTGELFF. CDR3 sequence (DNA): TGTGCCAGCAGCTTTGGGACTAGCGCGAACACCGGGGAGCTGTTTTTT.

This clonotype has at least ten counts. V usage is TRBV18 and J usage is TRBJ2-5; D is uncertain. Trimming pared 1 base from V and 5 bases from J, leaving 8 bases between. Germline V gene sequence: CDR1 KGHSH, CDR2 LQKENI. This CDR3 comprises 13 residues. This CDR3 reads CASSPQGMETQYF. The CDR3 region has the DNA TGTGCCAGCTCACCACAGGGTATGGAGACCCAGTACTTC.

This clonotype was seen more than once but under ten times. The chain recombines TRBV12-3 or TRBV12-4 with TRBJ2-3, with 12 bases aligning to TRBD2. There are 15 residues in the CDR3. The junction had 5 bases not matched to a gene; V was cut back by 6 bases and J by 4 bases. The CDR3 DNA reads as TGTGCCAGCAGAGAACTAGCGGGAGGTCCAGATACGCAGTATTTT. Protein sequence: CASRELAGGPDTQYF.

This clonotype has a handful of counts. This sequence joins TRBV12-3 or TRBV12-4 and TRBJ2-6, with a tentative D call TRBD2 (6 bases). The V end was cut by 4 bases, the J end by 0 bases, with 13 bases between. The CDR3 sequence is 17 residues long. The CDR3 sequence is CASSYSGRGSGANVLTF. The CDR3 region has the DNA TGTGCCAGCAGTTACTCCGGGCGGGGCTCTGGGGCCAACGTCCTGACTTTC.

In DNA, the CDR3 is TGTGCCAGCAGTTACTCCCCAGGAAATGAGCAGTTCTTC. It yields the protein CASSYSPGNEQFF. The genes are TRBV6-9 and TRBJ2-1; no definite D call. Germline V gives CDR1 MNHGY, CDR2 SVAAGI. The CDR3 loop spans 13 amino acids. V lost 3 bases and J lost 7, with 10 bases in between.